These 27 T cell receptor beta chains originate from one sample sequenced in a study of beta chain features in type 1 diabetes. The entirety of the isolated RNA underwent reverse transcription, so expressed TCRB transcripts were sequenced. TCRdb's copy holds only in-frame clones and misses some; the assay was immunoSEQ multiplex PCR. This table holds roughly 240,000 clones, about 70% found once. The sequenced sample consisted of naive CD4+ T cells from blood. All receptors come from a man aged 25-45 years in good health.

This chain uses TRBV30 with TRBJ2-5; 7 positions agree with TRBD1. After removal of 5 bases from V and 1 base from J, the junction contained 4 bases not matched to a gene. The CDR3 covers 13 residues. Germline-derived CDR1 and CDR2 are GTSNPN and SVGIG (reference sequence). The CDR3, as DNA: TGTGCCTGGTTGGGACAGCCCCAAGAGACCCAGTACTTC. Translating gives CAWLGQPQETQYF.

The chain combines TRBV19 with TRBJ2-7, with unresolved D. This CDR3 region has 12 residues. The ends were cut back, 4 bases at V and 6 bases at J, with 10 bases in the middle. Germline assignment: CDR1 LNHDA and CDR2 SQIVND (reference sequence). The CDR3 reads CASSKPMAEQYF. DNA of the CDR3: TGTGCCAGTAGTAAACCGATGGCCGAGCAGTACTTC.

In this sample, this clone turned up once. V and J are TRBV7-2 and TRBJ2-7; D possibly corresponds to TRBD2 (6 bases). Germline values: CDR1 SGHTA, CDR2 FQGNSA. This CDR3 region has 14 residues. V lost 5 bases and J lost 5, with 16 bases in between. In DNA form, the CDR3 reads TGTGCCAGCAGCGCGGACTGGAGGGTGAACGAGCAGTACTTC. It specifies CASSADWRVNEQYF.

This chain uses TRBV29-1 with TRBJ2-5; TRBD2 agrees at 7 bases. After removal of 0 bases from V and 1 base from J, the junction contained 5 bases not matched to a gene. This CDR3 is 15 amino acids long. The V gene's germline CDR1 is SQVTM and CDR2 ANQGSEA. The chain's CDR3 is CSVEDLAGVQETQYF. Written as DNA, the CDR3 is TGCAGCGTTGAAGATCTTGCGGGGGTCCAAGAGACCCAGTACTTC.

The genes are TRBV6-1 and TRBJ1-2; tentatively, D is TRBD1 (5 bases). Germline V gives CDR1 MNHNS, CDR2 SASEGT. The CDR3 loop spans 13 amino acids. Trimming stripped 7 bases from V and 4 bases from J, with 13 bases between. The CDR3 nucleotides read TGTGCCAGCAAGGAAGGGGCGAGCTATGGCTACACCTTC. It is translated as CASKEGASYGYTF.

This clone occurred once. V and J are TRBV29-1 and TRBJ2-5, with 8 bases fitting TRBD2. The CDR3 has 13 amino acids. Unmatched junction bases numbered 9, after V lost 8 bases and J lost 4 bases. Germline CDR1 and CDR2: SQVTM and ANQGSEA. CDR3 sequence: CSSGTRTSETQYF. The DNA of the CDR3 is TGCAGCTCAGGGACTAGAACTTCAGAGACCCAGTACTTC. Drawing the rest from reference TRBV29-1 and TRBJ2-5, the complete variable domain is SAVISQKPSRDICQRGTSLTIQCQVDSQVTMMFWYRQQPGQSLTLIATANQGSEATYESGFVIDKFPISRPNLTFSTLTVSNMSPEDSSIYLCSSGTRTSETQYFGPGTRLLVL.

J is TRBJ2-5 and V is TRBV15; tentatively, D is TRBD1 or TRBD2 (5 bases each). Trimming pared 4 bases from V and 2 bases from J, leaving 11 bases between. CDR3 size: 14 residues. The germline V gene has CDR1 LNHNV and CDR2 YYDKDF (reference sequence). CDR3 amino acids: CATSNRDRQETQYF. CDR3 coding DNA: TGTGCCACCAGCAACCGGGACCGACAAGAGACCCAGTACTTC.

V and J are TRBV30 and TRBJ1-2, with D maybe TRBD1 (5 bases). There are 15 residues in the CDR3. Germline V lookup: CDR1 GTSNPN, CDR2 SVGIG (reference sequence). V shed 3 bases and J shed 5 bases, with 19 bases lying between them. The CDR3 region has the DNA TGTGCCTGGAGCGCCGGGAGGGGAGGACTATATGGCTACACCTTC. Residues: CAWSAGRGGLYGYTF.

The chain couples TRBV27 to TRBJ2-1; 9 bases are shared with TRBD2. Per germline, CDR1 MNHEY and CDR2 SMNVEV (reference sequence). The V segment lost 7 bases and the J segment 6 bases; nucleotides outside the gene matches: 13. The CDR3 runs 16 residues. The DNA of the CDR3 is TGTGCCAGCACTTCGTCCTTAGCGGGAGAACCCAATGAGCAGTTCTTC. As protein: CASTSSLAGEPNEQFF.

The J gene is TRBJ2-2, the V gene TRBV13, with 8 nucleotides matching TRBD1. Unmatched junction bases numbered 6, after V lost 5 bases and J lost 4 bases. Germline CDR1 reads PRHDT; CDR2 reads FYEKMQ (reference sequence). There are 15 residues in the CDR3. The DNA of the CDR3 is TGTGCCAGCAGCGAAAGACAGGGGTCCACCGGGGAGCTGTTTTTT. It yields the protein CASSERQGSTGELFF. Combining the CDR3 with reference TRBV13 and TRBJ2-2 gives the whole variable domain AAGVIQSPRHLIKEKRETATLKCYPIPRHDTVYWYQQGPGQDPQFLISFYEKMQSDKGSIPDRFSAQQFSDYHSELNMSSLELGDSALYFCASSERQGSTGELFFGEGSRLTVL.

CDR3 sequence reads: CAWMAGLADTQYF. The CDR3 DNA sequence: TGTGCCTGGATGGCGGGACTGGCAGATACGCAGTATTTT. V usage is TRBV30 and J usage is TRBJ2-3, with TRBD2 as a possible D gene (6 bases). CDR1 is GTSNPN and CDR2 is SVGIG in the germline V gene (reference sequence). The CDR3 has 13 amino acids. The V and J ends lost 4 bases and 4 bases respectively, with 12 bases between them.

This chain connects TRBV25-1 to TRBJ2-3, with D tentatively TRBD1 (5 bases). Trimming shortened V by 3 bases and J by 2 bases, and 6 bases separated the two germline ends. The CDR3 extends over 13 amino acids. Germline CDR1 and CDR2: MGHDK and SYGVNS. Here the CDR3 reads CASSEDNTDTQYF. The CDR3 DNA sequence: TGTGCCAGCAGTGAGGACAACACAGATACGCAGTATTTT.

V gene TRBV30 combines with J gene TRBJ2-7; TRBD1 might be the D (6 bases). CDR1 and CDR2 from the germline V gene are GTSNPN and SVGIG (reference sequence). V lost 5 bases and J lost 5, with 10 bases in between. This CDR3 is 11 amino acids long. The CDR3 DNA follows: TGTGCCTGGGAAAGACAGGACGAGCAGTACTTC. Translating gives CAWERQDEQYF.

The rearrangement joins TRBV27 to TRBJ2-7; 7 positions agree with TRBD1. Germline V CDR1 and CDR2: MNHEY, SMNVEV (reference sequence). V lost 0 bases, J lost 0 bases, and 2 bases stayed unmatched. This CDR3 contains 15 residues. The CDR3 loop is CASSLSRDSSYEQYF. CDR3 DNA: TGTGCCAGCAGTTTATCCCGGGACAGCTCCTACGAGCAGTACTTC.

J is TRBJ2-7 and V is TRBV15; 10 positions match TRBD2. V trimming: 1 base; J trimming: 6 bases; junction bases outside the gene matches: 12. Germline V gene sequence: CDR1 LNHNV, CDR2 YYDKDF (reference sequence). This CDR3 comprises 17 residues. The CDR3, as DNA: TGTGCCACCAGCAGAGGATTGGCTAGCGGGAGTGCTTTCGAGCAGTACTTC. This translates into CATSRGLASGSAFEQYF.

This rearrangement joins TRBV14 to TRBJ2-1; D may be TRBD2 (5 bases). Germline V gene sequence: CDR1 SGHDN, CDR2 FVKESK. The V gene lost 3 bases and the J gene lost 0 bases, with 12 bases spanning the gap. This CDR3 region has 16 residues. The CDR3 reads CASSQVDGGSYNEQFF. CDR3 in DNA: TGTGCCAGCAGCCAGGTTGACGGAGGCTCCTACAATGAGCAGTTCTTC.

V is TRBV29-1 and J is TRBJ2-6; D gene uncertain. Trimming shortened V by 6 bases and J by 0 bases, and 9 bases separated the two germline ends. Germline-derived CDR1 and CDR2 are SQVTM and ANQGSEA. This CDR3 has 14 amino acids. The CDR3 here is CSVSGYSGANVLTF. CDR3 bases: TGCAGCGTGTCCGGGTACTCTGGGGCCAACGTCCTGACTTTC.

V usage is TRBV29-1 and J usage is TRBJ2-1; the D gene could be TRBD1 or TRBD2 (5 bases each). The CDR3 covers 15 residues. The V end lost 4 bases, the J end lost 5 bases, and 18 bases lay between the germline ends. Germline values: CDR1 SQVTM, CDR2 ANQGSEA. The CDR3 sequence is CSVGSPGRANNEQFF. CDR3 coding DNA: TGCAGCGTTGGAAGCCCGGGACGAGCAAACAATGAGCAGTTCTTC.

V is TRBV15 and J is TRBJ2-7, with D perhaps TRBD1 (6 bases). The germline V and J ends were trimmed by 1 base and 3 bases, with 13 bases remaining between them. In germline, CDR1 is LNHNV, CDR2 YYDKDF (reference sequence). This CDR3 has 15 amino acids. For the CDR3, the DNA is TGTGCCACCAGCAGAGGTGGGACAACTGGCTACGAGCAGTACTTC. Its translation: CATSRGGTTGYEQYF.

The rearrangement uses TRBV9 and TRBJ2-1, with 9 nucleotides matching TRBD1. Germline V gene data show CDR1 as SGDLS and CDR2 as YYNGEE. V was clipped by 3 bases and J by 3 bases; unmatched bases: 7. CDR3 length: 16 amino acids. The CDR3 DNA is TGTGCCAGCAGCGCCTCGGGACAGGGAGGCTACAATGAGCAGTTCTTC. This codes for CASSASGQGGYNEQFF.

The chain combines TRBV6-1 with TRBJ2-7, with 7 bases that match TRBD2. V gave up 1 base and J gave up 4 bases; unmatched junction bases: 7. The CDR3 totals 15 residues. Germline V gives CDR1 MNHNS, CDR2 SASEGT. CDR3 loop: CASSEGGRADYEQYF. Here the CDR3 DNA reads TGTGCCAGCAGTGAAGGAGGGAGGGCGGATTACGAGCAGTACTTC.

The chain recombines TRBV29-1 with TRBJ2-7; 8 bases align to TRBD1. CDR3 length: 14 residues. The V gene end was trimmed by 6 bases and the J gene end by 2 bases; junction bases not matched to a gene: 9. CDR1 is SQVTM and CDR2 is ANQGSEA in the germline V gene. CDR3 DNA: TGCAGCGTCGTACCCGGGACAGGAGCCTACGAGCAGTACTTC. Translating it yields CSVVPGTGAYEQYF.

This chain links TRBV28 with TRBJ2-7; no reliable D call. The CDR3 runs to 12 residues. Per germline, CDR1 MDHEN and CDR2 SYDVKM. V gave up 5 bases and J gave up 7 bases, with 12 bases separating them. This CDR3 is CASSPLLVEQYF. The CDR3 DNA follows: TGTGCCAGCAGTCCCCTGCTGGTTGAGCAGTACTTC.

V gene TRBV2 combines with J gene TRBJ2-1, with D possibly matching TRBD2 (6 bases). CDR1 is SNHLY and CDR2 is FYNNEI in the germline V gene. V was cut by 6 bases and J by 6 bases, with 6 bases left in between. CDR3 length equals 11 residues. CDR3 residues: CASSGGNEQFF. CDR3 bases: TGTGCCAGCAGCGGGGGCAATGAGCAGTTCTTC.

The chain has TRBV6-5 and TRBJ2-4, with 12 positions matching TRBD1. The CDR3 is 16 residues long. Unmatched junction bases numbered 6, after V lost 1 base and J lost 8 bases. Looked up from germline, CDR1 is MNHEY and CDR2 is SVGAGI. The CDR3 is CASSYLGTGGIDIQYF. Here the CDR3 DNA reads TGTGCCAGCAGTTACTTAGGGACAGGGGGCATAGACATTCAGTACTTC.

This clone is a singleton in its sample. This chain connects TRBV7-9 to TRBJ2-1; 8 bases are shared with TRBD1. Germline trimming cut 6 bases from V and 7 bases from J; bases unmatched to any gene: 5. Germline V gives CDR1 SEHNR, CDR2 FQNEAQ (reference sequence). The CDR3 contains 13 residues. CDR3 amino acids: CASSRQGLNEQFF. The DNA of the CDR3 is TGTGCCAGCAGTCGACAGGGGCTAAATGAGCAGTTCTTC.

The chain recombines TRBV5-1 with TRBJ2-1; D may be TRBD2 (5 bases). This CDR3 spans 16 amino acids. The germline CDR1 and CDR2 sequences are SGHRS and YFSETQ. V lost 0 bases, J lost 0 bases, and 10 bases lay in between. DNA for the CDR3: TGCGCCAGCAGCTTGGCCGGAGGTAGCTCCTACAATGAGCAGTTCTTC. Translation: CASSLAGGSSYNEQFF.